This entry lists 17 T cell receptor beta chains sequenced from one sample in a study of blood T cell repertoires in COVID-19. Clones were read by immunoSEQ multiplex PCR, and TCRdb kept only the in-frame ones, dropping some. The table includes around 220,000 clones, approximately 79% detected once. The sample consisted of peripheral blood. The receptor set was obtained from a woman between 35 and 50 years old with active or convalescent COVID-19.

This clone appeared once. The chain couples TRBV10-2 to TRBJ1-2; no reliable D call. V was cut by 6 bases and J by 8 bases, with 10 bases left in between. Germline V gene lookup returns CDR1 WSHSY and CDR2 SAAADI. The CDR3 consists of 11 residues. In DNA, the CDR3 is TGCGCCAGCAGCGGTGGAGGGGGCTACACCTTC. This gives the protein CASSGGGGYTF.

The V gene is TRBV6-4, the J gene TRBJ1-2; a possible D gene is TRBD1 (6 bases). With 0 bases removed from V and 5 bases from J, the gap between germline ends came to 10 bases. The length of the CDR3 is 14 residues. CDR1 is MRHNA, CDR2 SNTAGT, per germline. In nucleotides, the CDR3 is TGTGCCAGCAGTGACTCGTTTAGGGGGTATGGCTACACCTTC. It yields the protein CASSDSFRGYGYTF.

V usage is TRBV10-3 and J usage is TRBJ1-2, with a weak D call TRBD1 (5 bases). V was cut by 2 bases and J by 8 bases, with 24 bases left in between. The germline V gene has CDR1 ENHRY and CDR2 SYGVKD. The CDR3 extends over 17 amino acids. CDR3 in amino acids: CAISEDPKNRNGVGYTF. CDR3 coding DNA: TGTGCCATCAGTGAGGACCCTAAAAACAGGAATGGAGTAGGCTACACCTTC.

The V gene is TRBV5-1, the J gene TRBJ1-4, with a weak D call TRBD1 (5 bases). Germline values: CDR1 SGHRS, CDR2 YFSETQ. This CDR3 region has 15 residues. V gave up 0 bases and J gave up 5 bases, with 11 bases separating them. The DNA for the CDR3 is TGCGCCAGCAGCTTGGAAGGGACTGAGAATGAAAAACTGTTTTTT. Protein sequence: CASSLEGTENEKLFF.

This chain links TRBV27 with TRBJ2-2; 9 bases are a match to TRBD2. The CDR3 totals 16 residues. Trimming cost V 5 bases and J 1 base; bases outside gene matches: 5. CDR1 and CDR2 (germline): MNHEY, SMNVEV (reference sequence). The CDR3, as DNA: TGTGCCAGCAGTCTTATAGCGGGGGTGAACACCGGGGAGCTGTTTTTT. As protein: CASSLIAGVNTGELFF.

J is TRBJ1-1 and V is TRBV7-9; D uncertain. V lost 6 bases to trimming and J lost 0 bases, with 17 bases between them. Germline CDR1 and CDR2: SEHNR and FQNEAQ (reference sequence). The CDR3 has 16 amino acids. The CDR3 DNA sequence: TGTGCCAGCAGGGAAGCTTTGGGGAGCTTGAACACTGAAGCTTTCTTT. It yields the protein CASREALGSLNTEAFF.

The V and J genes are TRBV2 and TRBJ1-5; 9 positions agree with TRBD1. Losses at the gene ends were 5 bases for V and 7 bases for J; bases not matched to a gene: 6. This CDR3 is 14 amino acids long. Germline V gene data show CDR1 as SNHLY and CDR2 as FYNNEI. CDR3 nucleotides: TGTGCCAGCAGTTTGGACAGGGGAGAGCAGCCCCAGCATTTT. Protein sequence: CASSLDRGEQPQHF.

The chain combines TRBV5-6 with TRBJ1-5, with unresolved D. The CDR3 covers 15 residues. Trimming shortened V by 2 bases and J by 0 bases, and 9 bases separated the two germline ends. CDR1 is SGHDT, CDR2 YYEEEE, per germline. CDR3: CASSFGRYSNQPQHF. CDR3 coding DNA: TGTGCCAGCAGCTTTGGGCGTTATAGCAATCAGCCCCAGCATTTT.

The chain employs TRBV9 and TRBJ2-7; 9 bases map to TRBD2. The CDR3 runs 15 residues. V lost 2 bases and J lost 2; bases outside the gene matches: 5. Per germline, CDR1 SGDLS and CDR2 YYNGEE. The CDR3 loop is CASSVGGGETYEQYF. The CDR3 DNA sequence: TGTGCCAGCAGCGTTGGCGGGGGGGAGACCTACGAGCAGTACTTC.

The chain couples TRBV2 to TRBJ1-5; D call uncertain. Trimming removed 6 bases at V and 6 bases at J, with 12 bases between. Germline CDR1 SNHLY, CDR2 FYNNEI. CDR3 length: 13 residues. CDR3 coding DNA: TGTGCCAGCAGGCCCCAGGAAGGTCAGCCCCAGCATTTT. Encoded protein: CASRPQEGQPQHF. Full variable domain (rest looked up from reference TRBV2 and TRBJ1-5): EPEVTQTPSHQVTQMGQEVILRCVPISNHLYFYWYRQILGQKVEFLVSFYNNEISEKSEIFDDQFSVERPDGSNFTLKIRSTKLEDSAMYFCASRPQEGQPQHFGDGTRLSIL.

The V gene is TRBV12-5, the J gene TRBJ1-2; 9 nucleotides match TRBD1. The germline CDR1 and CDR2 sequences are LGHNT and FRNRAP. This CDR3 region has 15 residues. J was trimmed by 4 bases and V by 6 bases; bases with no gene match: 9. The CDR3 region is CASGTRDRAFYGYTF. CDR3 coding DNA: TGTGCTAGTGGAACGCGGGACAGGGCTTTCTATGGCTACACCTTC.

The rearrangement joins TRBV7-9 to TRBJ1-4; a possible D gene is TRBD1 (5 bases). Germline V lookup: CDR1 SEHNR, CDR2 FQNEAQ (reference sequence). This CDR3 is built from 15 residues. Deletions cut 7 bases from V and 0 bases from J, with 12 bases between. The CDR3 coding sequence is TGTGCCAGCAAGAAGCAGGGTGCAACTAATGAAAAACTGTTTTTT. Protein: CASKKQGATNEKLFF.

In its sample, this clone was seen a few times. The chain employs TRBV4-1 and TRBJ1-6; 9 nucleotides align to TRBD1. The J segment lost 9 bases and the V segment lost 1 base, leaving 10 bases of the junction unmatched. The germline V gene encodes CDR1 MGHRA and CDR2 YSYEKL. This CDR3 has 17 residues. The CDR3 spells CASSQVTSGTGFSPLHF. CDR3 DNA: TGCGCCAGCAGCCAAGTCACATCCGGGACAGGGTTTTCACCCCTCCACTTT.

The CDR3 nucleotides are TGTGCCAGCAGCTTAGACGACAGACGGGACACTGAAGCTTTCTTT. Protein sequence: CASSLDDRRDTEAFF. The chain links TRBV7-2 to TRBJ1-1; D is perhaps TRBD1 (5 bases). The CDR3 is 15 amino acids. V lost 1 base, J lost 3 bases, and 12 bases lay in between. Germline CDR1 SGHTA, CDR2 FQGNSA.

This clone was counted only a few times. The CDR3 DNA sequence: TGTGCCAGCAGCTTAGGCCCAATAAGCCCGAGCTCTGGAAACACCATATATTTT. It is translated as CASSLGPISPSSGNTIYF. The rearrangement uses TRBV7-6 and TRBJ1-3; D is undetermined. The CDR3 is made up of 18 amino acids. Germline CDR1 SGHVS, CDR2 FNYEAQ. Trimming removed 1 base from V and 0 bases from J, with 16 bases in between.

The chain recombines TRBV2 with TRBJ2-7, with D unclear. The ends were cut back, 3 bases at V and 0 bases at J, with 12 bases in the middle. CDR1 and CDR2 from the germline V gene are SNHLY and FYNNEI. The CDR3 runs 15 residues. The CDR3 DNA reads TGTGCCAGCAGTGATGTCCAGGTTAGCTCCTACGAGCAGTACGTC. Encoded protein: CASSDVQVSSYEQYV.

The V gene is TRBV5-4, the J gene TRBJ2-2; 12 bases fit TRBD2. Germline V CDR1 and CDR2: SGHNT, YYREEE (reference sequence). The CDR3 contains 16 residues. V lost 4 bases and J lost 4; bases outside the gene matches: 5. The CDR3 sequence: CASSPGLAGLTGELFF. The CDR3 DNA sequence: TGTGCCAGCAGCCCGGGACTAGCGGGCCTCACCGGGGAGCTGTTTTTT.